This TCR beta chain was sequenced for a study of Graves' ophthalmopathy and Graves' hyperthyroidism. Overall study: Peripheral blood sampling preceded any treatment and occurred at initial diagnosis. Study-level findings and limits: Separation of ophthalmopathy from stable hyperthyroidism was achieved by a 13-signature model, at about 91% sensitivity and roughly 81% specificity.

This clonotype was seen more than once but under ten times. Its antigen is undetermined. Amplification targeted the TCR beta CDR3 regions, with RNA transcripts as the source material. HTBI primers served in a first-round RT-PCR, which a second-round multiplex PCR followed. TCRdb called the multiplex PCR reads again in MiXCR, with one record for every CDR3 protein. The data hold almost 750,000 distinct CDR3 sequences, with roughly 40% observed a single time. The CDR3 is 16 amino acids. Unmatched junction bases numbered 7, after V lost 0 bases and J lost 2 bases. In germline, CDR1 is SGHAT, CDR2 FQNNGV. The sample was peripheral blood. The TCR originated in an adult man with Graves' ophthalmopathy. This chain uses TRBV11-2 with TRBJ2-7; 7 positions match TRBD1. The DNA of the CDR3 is TGTGCCAGCAGCTTAGATTTGGGGACAGCCGCCTACGAGCAGTACTTC. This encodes CASSLDLGTAAYEQYF. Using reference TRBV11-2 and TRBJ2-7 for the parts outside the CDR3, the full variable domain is EAGVAQSPRYKIIEKRQSVAFWCNPISGHATLYWYQQILGQGPKLLIQFQNNGVVDDSQLPKDRFSAERLKGVDSTLKIQPAKLEDSAVYLCASSLDLGTAAYEQYFGPGTRLTVT.